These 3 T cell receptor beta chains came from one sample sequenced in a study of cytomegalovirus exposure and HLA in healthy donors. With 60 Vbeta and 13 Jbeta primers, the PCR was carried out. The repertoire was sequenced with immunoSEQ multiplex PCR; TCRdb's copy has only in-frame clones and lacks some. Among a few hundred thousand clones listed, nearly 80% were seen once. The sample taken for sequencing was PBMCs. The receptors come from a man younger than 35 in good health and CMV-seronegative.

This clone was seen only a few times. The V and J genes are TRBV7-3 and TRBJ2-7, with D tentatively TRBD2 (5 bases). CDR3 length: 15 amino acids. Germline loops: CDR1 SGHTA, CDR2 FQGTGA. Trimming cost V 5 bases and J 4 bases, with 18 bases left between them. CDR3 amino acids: CASSQSTGLGYEQYF. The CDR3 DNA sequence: TGTGCCAGCAGCCAATCGACCGGACTTGGGTACGAGCAGTACTTC.

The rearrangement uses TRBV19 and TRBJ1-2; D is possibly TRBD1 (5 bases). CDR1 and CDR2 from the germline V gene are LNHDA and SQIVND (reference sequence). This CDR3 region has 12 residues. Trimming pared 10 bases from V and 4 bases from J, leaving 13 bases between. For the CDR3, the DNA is TGTGCCACCGGAGGGGACCTCTATGGCTACACCTTC. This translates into CATGGDLYGYTF. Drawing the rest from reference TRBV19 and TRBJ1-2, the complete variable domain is DGGITQSPKYLFRKEGQNVTLSCEQNLNHDAMYWYRQDPGQGLRLIYYSQIVNDFQKGDIAEGYSVSREKKESFPLTVTSAQKNPTAFYLCATGGDLYGYTFGSGTRLTVV.

CDR3 amino acids: CASSHTGTGDNYGYTF. The DNA for the CDR3 is TGTGCCAGCAGCCATACCGGGACAGGGGATAACTATGGCTACACCTTC. This chain connects TRBV7-9 to TRBJ1-2; 10 positions agree with TRBD1. Germline-derived CDR1 and CDR2 are SEHNR and FQNEAQ (reference sequence). The CDR3 contains 16 residues. V dropped 5 bases and J dropped 1; count of bases not matched to a gene: 7.